This TCR beta chain was identified in a study of blood T cell repertoires in COVID-19. The repertoire was sequenced with immunoSEQ multiplex PCR; TCRdb's copy has only in-frame clones and lacks some. Here the sample spans 240,000 or so clones, roughly 90% being singletons. The V gene's germline CDR1 is LGHNA and CDR2 YSLEER. J was trimmed by 3 bases and V by 0 bases; bases with no gene match: 4. This CDR3 has 15 residues. Concerning this clone itself: The same CDR3 can be traced to other DNA sequences in this sample.

V gene TRBV4-3 combines with J gene TRBJ2-7, with 8 bases fitting TRBD2. This receptor was taken from a woman aged 30 to 39 with acute or convalescent COVID-19. What was sequenced was peripheral blood. This CDR3 is CASSQELAGHYEQYF. The CDR3 DNA is TGCGCCAGCAGCCAAGAGCTAGCGGGCCACTACGAGCAGTACTTC.